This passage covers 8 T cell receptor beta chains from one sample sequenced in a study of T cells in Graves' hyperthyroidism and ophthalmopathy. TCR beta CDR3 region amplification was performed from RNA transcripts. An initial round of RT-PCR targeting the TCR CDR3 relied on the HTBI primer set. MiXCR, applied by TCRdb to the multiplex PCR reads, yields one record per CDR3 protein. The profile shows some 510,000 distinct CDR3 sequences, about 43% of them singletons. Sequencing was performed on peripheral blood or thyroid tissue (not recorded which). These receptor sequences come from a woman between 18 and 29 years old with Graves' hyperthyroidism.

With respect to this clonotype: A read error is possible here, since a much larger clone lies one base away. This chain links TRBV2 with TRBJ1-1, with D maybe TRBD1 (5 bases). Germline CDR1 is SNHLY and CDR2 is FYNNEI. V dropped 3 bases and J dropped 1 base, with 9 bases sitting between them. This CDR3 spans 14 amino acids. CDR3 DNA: TGTGCCAGCAGTGAGTACGGGGCGAACACTGAAGCTTTCTTT. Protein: CASSEYGANTEAFF. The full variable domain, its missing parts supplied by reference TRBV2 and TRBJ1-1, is EPEVTQTPSHQVTQMGQEVILRCVPISNHLYFYWYRQILGQKVEFLVSFYNNEISEKSEIFDDQFSVERPDGSNFTLKIRSTKLEDSAMYFCASSEYGANTEAFFGQGTRLTVV.

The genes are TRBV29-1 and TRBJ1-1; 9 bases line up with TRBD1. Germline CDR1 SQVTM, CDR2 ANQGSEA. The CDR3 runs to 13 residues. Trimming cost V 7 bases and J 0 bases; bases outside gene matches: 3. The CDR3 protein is CSATGGMNTEAFF. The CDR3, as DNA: TGCAGCGCCACAGGGGGCATGAACACTGAAGCTTTCTTT.

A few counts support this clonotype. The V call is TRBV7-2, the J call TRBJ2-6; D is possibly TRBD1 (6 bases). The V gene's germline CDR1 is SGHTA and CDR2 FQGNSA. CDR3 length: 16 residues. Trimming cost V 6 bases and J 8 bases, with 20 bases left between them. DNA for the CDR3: TGTGCCAGCAGTGCTAAGCCCTACAGGGAGTCCAACGTCCTGACTTTC. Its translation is CASSAKPYRESNVLTF.

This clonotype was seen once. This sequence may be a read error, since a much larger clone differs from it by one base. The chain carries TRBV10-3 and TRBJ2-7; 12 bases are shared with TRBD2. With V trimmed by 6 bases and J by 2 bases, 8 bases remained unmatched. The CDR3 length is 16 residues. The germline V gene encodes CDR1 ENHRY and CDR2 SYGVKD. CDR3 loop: CAISQTSGRGAYEQYF. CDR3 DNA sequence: TGTGCCATCAGCCAGACTAGCGGGAGAGGCGCCTACGAGCAGTACTTC.

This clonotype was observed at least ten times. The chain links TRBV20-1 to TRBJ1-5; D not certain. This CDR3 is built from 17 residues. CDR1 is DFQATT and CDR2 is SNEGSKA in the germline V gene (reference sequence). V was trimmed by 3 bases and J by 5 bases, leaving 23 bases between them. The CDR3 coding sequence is TGCAGTGCTAGCTCGATCCGGGAGCATGCCACAGATCAGCCCCAGCATTTT. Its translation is CSASSIREHATDQPQHF.

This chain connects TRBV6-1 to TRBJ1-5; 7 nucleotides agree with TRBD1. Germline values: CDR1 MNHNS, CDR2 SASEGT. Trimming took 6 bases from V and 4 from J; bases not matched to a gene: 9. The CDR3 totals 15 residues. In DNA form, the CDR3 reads TGTGCCAGCAGCGTAGGACCGACAGGGAATCAGCCCCAGCATTTT. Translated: CASSVGPTGNQPQHF.

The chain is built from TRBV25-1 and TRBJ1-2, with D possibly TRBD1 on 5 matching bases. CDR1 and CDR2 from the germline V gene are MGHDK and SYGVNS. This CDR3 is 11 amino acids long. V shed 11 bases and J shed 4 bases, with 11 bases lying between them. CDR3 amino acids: CAAGTFYGYTF. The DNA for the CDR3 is TGTGCCGCCGGGACTTTCTATGGCTACACCTTC.

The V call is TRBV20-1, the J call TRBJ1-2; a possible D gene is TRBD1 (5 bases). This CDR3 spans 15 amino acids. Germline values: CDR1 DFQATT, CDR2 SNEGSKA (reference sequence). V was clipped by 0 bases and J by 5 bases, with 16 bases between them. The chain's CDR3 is CSARDTNRGLYGYTF. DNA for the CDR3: TGCAGTGCTAGAGATACTAATCGGGGGTTGTATGGCTACACCTTC.